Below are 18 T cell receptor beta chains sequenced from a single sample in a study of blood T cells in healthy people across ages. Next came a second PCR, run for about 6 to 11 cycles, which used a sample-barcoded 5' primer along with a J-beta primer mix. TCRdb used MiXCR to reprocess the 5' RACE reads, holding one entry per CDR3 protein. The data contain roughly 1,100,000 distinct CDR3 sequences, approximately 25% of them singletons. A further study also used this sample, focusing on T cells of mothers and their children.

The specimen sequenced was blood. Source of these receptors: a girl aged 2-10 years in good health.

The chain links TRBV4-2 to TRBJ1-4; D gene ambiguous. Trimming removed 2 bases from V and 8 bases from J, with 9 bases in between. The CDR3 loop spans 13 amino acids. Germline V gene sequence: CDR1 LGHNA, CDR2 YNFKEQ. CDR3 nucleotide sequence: TGTGCCAGCAGCCAAAAGGTTGACGAAAAACTGTTTTTT. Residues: CASSQKVDEKLFF.

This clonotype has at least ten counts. CDR3: CASSFGQNEQFF. The DNA of the CDR3 is TGTGCCAGCAGTTTTGGACAGAATGAGCAGTTCTTC. This rearrangement joins TRBV12-3 or TRBV12-4 to TRBJ2-1; tentatively, D is TRBD1 (6 bases). CDR3 length: 12 amino acids. V was pared by 3 bases and J by 7 bases, with 7 bases between.

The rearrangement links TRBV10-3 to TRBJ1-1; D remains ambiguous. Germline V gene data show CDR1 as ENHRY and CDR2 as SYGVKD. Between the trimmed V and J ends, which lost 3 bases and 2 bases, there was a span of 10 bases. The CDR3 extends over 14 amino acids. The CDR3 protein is CAISDIQSNTEAFF. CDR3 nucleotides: TGTGCCATCAGTGATATACAGTCTAACACTGAAGCTTTCTTT.

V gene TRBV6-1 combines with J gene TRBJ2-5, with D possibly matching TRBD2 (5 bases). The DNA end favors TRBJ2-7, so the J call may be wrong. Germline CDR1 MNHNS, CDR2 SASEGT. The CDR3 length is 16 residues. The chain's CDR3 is CASSPRVMVVPYEQYF. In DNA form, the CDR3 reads TGTGCCAGCAGTCCGCGGGTCATGGTGGTTCCATACGAGCAGTACTTC.

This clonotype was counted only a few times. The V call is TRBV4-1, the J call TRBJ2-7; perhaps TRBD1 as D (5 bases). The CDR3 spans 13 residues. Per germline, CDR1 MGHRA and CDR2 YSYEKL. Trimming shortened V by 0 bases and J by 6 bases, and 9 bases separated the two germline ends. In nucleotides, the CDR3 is TGCGCCAGCAGCCAAGAACCAGGGTCCGAGCAGTACTTC. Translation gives CASSQEPGSEQYF.

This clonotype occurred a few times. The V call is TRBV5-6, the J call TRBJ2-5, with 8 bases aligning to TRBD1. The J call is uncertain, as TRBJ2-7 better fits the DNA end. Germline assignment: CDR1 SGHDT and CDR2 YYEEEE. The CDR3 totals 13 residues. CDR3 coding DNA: TGTGCCAGCAGCCGGACAGGGATCAACGAGCAGTACTTC. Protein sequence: CASSRTGINEQYF.

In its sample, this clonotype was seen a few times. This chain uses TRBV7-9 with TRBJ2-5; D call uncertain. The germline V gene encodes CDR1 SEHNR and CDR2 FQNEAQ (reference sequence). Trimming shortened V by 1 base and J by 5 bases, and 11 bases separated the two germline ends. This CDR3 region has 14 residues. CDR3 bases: TGTGCCAGCAGCTTAGGGCACCTGCCGGAGACCCAGTACTTC. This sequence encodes CASSLGHLPETQYF.

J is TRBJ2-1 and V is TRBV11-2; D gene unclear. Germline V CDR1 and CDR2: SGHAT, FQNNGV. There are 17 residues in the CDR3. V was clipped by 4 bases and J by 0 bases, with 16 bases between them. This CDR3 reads CASSYHFDLSSYNEQFF. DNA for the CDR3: TGTGCCAGCAGCTACCATTTTGACCTAAGCTCCTACAATGAGCAGTTCTTC.

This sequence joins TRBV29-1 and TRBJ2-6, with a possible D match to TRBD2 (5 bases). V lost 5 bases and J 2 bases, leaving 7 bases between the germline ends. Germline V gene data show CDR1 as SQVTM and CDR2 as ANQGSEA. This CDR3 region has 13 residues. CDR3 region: CSVRDTGANVLTF. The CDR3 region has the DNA TGCAGCGTTCGGGATACTGGGGCCAACGTCCTGACTTTC.

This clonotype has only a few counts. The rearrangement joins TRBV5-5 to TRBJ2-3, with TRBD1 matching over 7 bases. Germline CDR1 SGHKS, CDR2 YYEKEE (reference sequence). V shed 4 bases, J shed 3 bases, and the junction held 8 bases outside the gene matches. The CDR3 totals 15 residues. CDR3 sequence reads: CASSEDRFGTDTQYF. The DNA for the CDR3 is TGTGCCAGCAGCGAGGACAGGTTTGGTACAGATACGCAGTATTTT.

CDR3 sequence (DNA): TGTGCCAGCAGCTATCCGGGACTCTCCTACGAGCAGTACTTC. Residues: CASSYPGLSYEQYF. V is TRBV3-1 and J is TRBJ2-7, with D tentatively TRBD2 (6 bases). The CDR3 is made up of 14 amino acids. V gave up 5 bases and J gave up 0 bases, with 11 bases separating them. Germline loops: CDR1 LGHDT, CDR2 YNNKEL (reference sequence).

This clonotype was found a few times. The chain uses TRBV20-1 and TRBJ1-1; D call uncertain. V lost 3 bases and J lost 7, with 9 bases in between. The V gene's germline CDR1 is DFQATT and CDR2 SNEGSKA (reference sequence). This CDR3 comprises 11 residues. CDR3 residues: CSASYVDEAFF. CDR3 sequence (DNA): TGCAGTGCTAGCTACGTGGATGAAGCTTTCTTT.

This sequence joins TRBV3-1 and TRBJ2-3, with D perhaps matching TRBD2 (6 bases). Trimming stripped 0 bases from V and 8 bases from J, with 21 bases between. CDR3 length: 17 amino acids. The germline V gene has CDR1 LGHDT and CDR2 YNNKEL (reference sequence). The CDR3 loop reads CASSQEIGGKSVGTQYF. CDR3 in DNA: TGTGCCAGCAGCCAAGAAATTGGCGGGAAGAGTGTCGGTACGCAGTATTTT.

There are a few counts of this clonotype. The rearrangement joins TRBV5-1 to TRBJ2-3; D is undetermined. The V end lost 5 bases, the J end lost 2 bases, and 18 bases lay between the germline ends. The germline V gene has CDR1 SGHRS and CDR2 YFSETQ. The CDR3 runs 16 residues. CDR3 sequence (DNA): TGCGCCAGCAGACATCCCGAGAGTCGGTTCACAGATACGCAGTATTTT. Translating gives CASRHPESRFTDTQYF.

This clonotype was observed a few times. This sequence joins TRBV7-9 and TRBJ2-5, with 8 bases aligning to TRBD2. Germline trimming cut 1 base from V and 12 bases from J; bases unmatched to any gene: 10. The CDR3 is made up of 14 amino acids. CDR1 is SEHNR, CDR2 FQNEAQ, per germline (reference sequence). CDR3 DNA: TGTGCCAGCAGCTTAGGTCCAGCGGGAGTGATGAAGTACTTC. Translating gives CASSLGPAGVMKYF.

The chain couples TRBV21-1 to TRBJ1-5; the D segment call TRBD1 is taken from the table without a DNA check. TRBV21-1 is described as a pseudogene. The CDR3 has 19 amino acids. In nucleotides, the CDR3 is TGTGCCAGCAGCAAAGGGCCCCCCGTCGACAGGGGGTGCAATCAGCCCCAGCATTTT. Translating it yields CASSKGPPVDRGCNQPQHF.

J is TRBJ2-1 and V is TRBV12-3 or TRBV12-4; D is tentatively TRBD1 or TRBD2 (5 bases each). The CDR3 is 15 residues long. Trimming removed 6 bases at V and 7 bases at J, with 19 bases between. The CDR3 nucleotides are TGTGCCAGCAGGATCAGGGTGGGAGAAGGAAATGAGCAGTTCTTC. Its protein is CASRIRVGEGNEQFF.

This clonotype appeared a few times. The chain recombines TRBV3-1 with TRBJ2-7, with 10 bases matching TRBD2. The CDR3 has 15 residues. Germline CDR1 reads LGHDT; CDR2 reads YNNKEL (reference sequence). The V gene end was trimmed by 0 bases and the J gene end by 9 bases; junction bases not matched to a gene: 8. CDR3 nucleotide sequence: TGTGCCAGCAGCCAAGATGGTTGGAGACTAGCGGGGCAGTACTTC. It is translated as CASSQDGWRLAGQYF.